This passage covers 2 T cell receptor beta chains from one sample sequenced in a study of Graves' ophthalmopathy and Graves' hyperthyroidism. Using RNA transcripts, the TCR beta CDR3 regions were amplified. RT-PCR was first run with HTBI primers, then multiplex PCR in a second round. TCRdb reanalysed the multiplex PCR reads using MiXCR and keeps one entry per CDR3 protein. The profile shows about 220,000 distinct CDR3 sequences, 20% to 25% of them singletons. The sample comprised peripheral blood. The source is a woman in her forties or fifties with Graves' ophthalmopathy.

The chain combines TRBV20-1 with TRBJ2-5, with a tentative D call TRBD1 (5 bases). V lost 0 bases, J lost 2 bases, and 16 bases lay in between. This CDR3 region has 16 residues. CDR1 DFQATT and CDR2 SNEGSKA come from the germline V gene (reference sequence). For the CDR3, the DNA is TGCAGTGCTAGAGATTACCGGCTAGGGGTGCAAGAGACCCAGTACTTC. Protein product: CSARDYRLGVQETQYF.

At least ten counts were recorded for this clonotype. The chain employs TRBV7-2 and TRBJ1-1; D gene unclear. The CDR3 contains 14 residues. Germline V lookup: CDR1 SGHTA, CDR2 FQGNSA. The V end lost 5 bases, the J end lost 1 base, and 11 bases lay between the germline ends. The chain's CDR3 is CASSPVHKNTEAFF. The CDR3 DNA sequence: TGTGCCAGCAGCCCAGTTCATAAGAACACTGAAGCTTTCTTT.